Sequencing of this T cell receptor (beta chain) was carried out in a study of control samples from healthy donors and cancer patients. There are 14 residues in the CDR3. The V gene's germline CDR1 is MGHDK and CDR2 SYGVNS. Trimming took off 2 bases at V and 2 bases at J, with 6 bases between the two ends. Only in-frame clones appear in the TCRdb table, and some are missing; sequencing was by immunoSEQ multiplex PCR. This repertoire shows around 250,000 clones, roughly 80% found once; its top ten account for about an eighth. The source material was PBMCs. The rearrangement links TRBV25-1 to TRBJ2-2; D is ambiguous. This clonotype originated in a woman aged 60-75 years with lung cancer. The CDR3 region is CASSESANTGELFF. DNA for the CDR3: TGTGCCAGCAGTGAAAGTGCCAACACCGGGGAGCTGTTTTTT.